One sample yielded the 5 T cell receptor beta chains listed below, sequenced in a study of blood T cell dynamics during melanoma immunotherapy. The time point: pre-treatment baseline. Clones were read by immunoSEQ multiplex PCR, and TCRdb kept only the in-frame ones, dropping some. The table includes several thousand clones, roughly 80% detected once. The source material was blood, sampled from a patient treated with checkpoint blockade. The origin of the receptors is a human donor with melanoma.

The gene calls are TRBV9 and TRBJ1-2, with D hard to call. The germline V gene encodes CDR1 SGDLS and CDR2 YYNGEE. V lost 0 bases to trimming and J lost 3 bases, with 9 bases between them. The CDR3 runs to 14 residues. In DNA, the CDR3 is TGTGCCAGCAGCGTAGGGGTTTTCGACTATGGCTACACCTTC. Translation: CASSVGVFDYGYTF. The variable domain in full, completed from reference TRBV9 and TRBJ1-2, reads DSGVTQTPKHLITATGQRVTLRCSPRSGDLSVYWYQQSLDQGLQFLIQYYNGEERAKGNILERFSAQQFPDLHSELNLSSLELGDSALYFCASSVGVFDYGYTFGSGTRLTVV.

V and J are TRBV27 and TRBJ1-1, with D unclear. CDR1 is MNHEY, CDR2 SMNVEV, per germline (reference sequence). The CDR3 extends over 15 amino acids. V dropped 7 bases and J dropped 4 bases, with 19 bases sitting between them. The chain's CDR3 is CASTRAGTPVTEAFF. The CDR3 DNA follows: TGTGCCAGCACACGAGCCGGCACCCCGGTCACTGAAGCTTTCTTT.

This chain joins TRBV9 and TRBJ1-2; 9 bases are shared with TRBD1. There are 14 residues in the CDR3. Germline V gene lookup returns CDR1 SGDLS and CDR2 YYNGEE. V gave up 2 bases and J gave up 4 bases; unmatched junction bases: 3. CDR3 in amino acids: CASSVGQGTYGYTF. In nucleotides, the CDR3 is TGTGCCAGCAGCGTGGGACAGGGAACCTATGGCTACACCTTC.

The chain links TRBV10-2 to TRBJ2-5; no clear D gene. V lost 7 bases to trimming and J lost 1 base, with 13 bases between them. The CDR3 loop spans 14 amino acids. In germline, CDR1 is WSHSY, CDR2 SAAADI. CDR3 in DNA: TGCGCCAGCAAGTTACAACGGAGCCAAGAGACCCAGTACTTC. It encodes CASKLQRSQETQYF.

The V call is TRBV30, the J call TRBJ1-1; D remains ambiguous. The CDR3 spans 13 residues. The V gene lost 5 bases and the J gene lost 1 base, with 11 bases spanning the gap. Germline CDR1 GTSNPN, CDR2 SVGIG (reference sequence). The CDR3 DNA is TGTGCCTGGGCCCATTTGGGGAACACTGAAGCTTTCTTT. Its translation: CAWAHLGNTEAFF.